These T cell receptor beta chains were read from a single sample in a study of T-cell reconstitution after alpha-beta-depleted transplantation in children. One entry per CDR3 protein results from TCRdb running MiXCR on the PCR reads. The sample contains around 240,000 distinct CDR3 sequences, 9% to 10% of which appear only once. The material sequenced was PBMCs from the stem cell graft donor, taken from the stem cell graft. Every receptor here comes from a human donor who donated a stem cell graft to a child with SCID. The CDR3 runs from the conserved cysteine through the conserved F or W. D genes are given only for firm matches. Rows may omit the clone size; those that give it use once, few, many or a size class.

CDR3 protein: CASSEGQSNTGELFF; CDR3 DNA: TGTGCCAGCAGTGAAGGCCAGTCGAACACCGGGGAGCTGTTTTTT; V gene: TRBV2; D gene: .; clone size: .; J gene: TRBJ2-2
CDR3 protein: CSARDLGGWEQYF; CDR3 DNA: TGCAGTGCTAGAGATCTGGGTGGCTGGGAGCAGTACTTC; V gene: TRBV20-1; D gene: .; clone size: .; J gene: TRBJ2-7
CDR3 protein: CSVGAPPTSGYTF; CDR3 DNA: TGCAGCGTTGGTGCCCCACCGACTTCTGGCTACACCTTC; V gene: TRBV29-1; D gene: .; clone size: many; J gene: TRBJ1-2
CDR3 protein: CSAGTGGDNERLFF; CDR3 DNA: TGCAGTGCTGGGACAGGGGGAGATAATGAAAGACTGTTTTTT; V gene: TRBV20-1; D gene: TRBD1; clone size: .; J gene: TRBJ1-4
CDR3 protein: CSATLGTSVNF; CDR3 DNA: TGCAGTGCTACACTCGGGACTAGCGTGAACTTC; V gene: TRBV20-1; D gene: TRBD2; clone size: many; J gene: TRBJ2-5
CDR3 protein: CASSAHGYEQYF; CDR3 DNA: TGTGCCAGCAGTGCGCACGGCTACGAGCAGTACTTC; V gene: TRBV6-1; D gene: .; clone size: many; J gene: TRBJ2-7
CDR3 protein: CATSSDVLKDIQYF; CDR3 DNA: TGTGCCACCAGCAGCGACGTCCTCAAGGACATTCAGTACTTC; V gene: TRBV15; D gene: .; clone size: many; J gene: TRBJ2-4
CDR3 protein: CSASWGANQPQHF; CDR3 DNA: TGCAGTGCTAGTTGGGGGGCAAATCAGCCCCAGCATTTT; V gene: TRBV20-1; D gene: .; clone size: many; J gene: TRBJ1-5
CDR3 protein: CPSSLRQGIPGANVLTF; CDR3 DNA: TGTCCCAGCAGTTTGAGGCAGGGAATCCCCGGGGCCAACGTCCTGACTTTC; V gene: TRBV12-3/TRBV12-4; D gene: .; clone size: .; J gene: TRBJ2-6
CDR3 protein: CASIRDLAGGLTNEQFF; CDR3 DNA: TGTGCCAGCATCCGAGACTTAGCGGGGGGGCTCACCAATGAGCAGTTCTTC; V gene: TRBV12-3/TRBV12-4; D gene: TRBD2; clone size: few; J gene: TRBJ2-1
CDR3 protein: CASSLGRGTSGSSYEQYF; CDR3 DNA: TGTGCCAGCAGCTTGGGGCGCGGGACTAGCGGGAGCTCCTACGAGCAGTACTTC; V gene: TRBV9; D gene: TRBD2; clone size: many; J gene: TRBJ2-7
CDR3 protein: CSARDPNSNQPQHF; CDR3 DNA: TGCAGTGCTAGAGACCCGAATAGCAATCAGCCCCAGCATTTT; V gene: TRBV20-1; D gene: .; clone size: .; J gene: TRBJ1-5
CDR3 protein: CSVSSIVTDTQYF; CDR3 DNA: TGCAGCGTTAGTTCAATAGTCACAGATACGCAGTATTTT; V gene: TRBV29-1; D gene: .; clone size: many; J gene: TRBJ2-3
CDR3 protein: CSARGRDEQYF; CDR3 DNA: TGCAGTGCTAGAGGGAGGGACGAGCAGTACTTC; V gene: TRBV20-1; D gene: .; clone size: .; J gene: TRBJ2-7
CDR3 protein: CASSMVGPTYGYTF; CDR3 DNA: TGTGCCAGTAGTATGGTGGGTCCTACCTATGGCTACACCTTC; V gene: TRBV19; D gene: .; clone size: many; J gene: TRBJ1-2
CDR3 protein: CASSIVGNQPQHF; CDR3 DNA: TGTGCCAGTAGTATCGTCGGGAATCAGCCCCAGCATTTT; V gene: TRBV19; D gene: .; clone size: many; J gene: TRBJ1-5
CDR3 protein: CSARVLGYTEAFF; CDR3 DNA: TGCAGTGCTAGAGTATTAGGGTACACTGAAGCTTTCTTT; V gene: TRBV20-1; D gene: .; clone size: many; J gene: TRBJ1-1
CDR3 protein: CASSLTGGGNEQFF; CDR3 DNA: TGTGCCAGCAGCTTAACAGGCGGGGGCAATGAGCAGTTCTTC; V gene: TRBV7-3; D gene: TRBD2; clone size: many; J gene: TRBJ2-1
CDR3 protein: CSASGNSGAGVKPQHF; CDR3 DNA: TGCAGTGCTAGTGGGAACTCGGGGGCCGGGGTGAAGCCCCAGCATTTT; V gene: TRBV20-1; D gene: .; clone size: many; J gene: TRBJ1-5
CDR3 protein: CATSRRGNTEAFF; CDR3 DNA: TGTGCCACCAGCAGACGAGGGAACACTGAAGCTTTCTTT; V gene: TRBV15; D gene: .; clone size: .; J gene: TRBJ1-1
CDR3 protein: CASSLVGGITDTQYF; CDR3 DNA: TGCGCCAGCAGCTTGGTGGGCGGGATAACAGATACGCAGTATTTT; V gene: TRBV5-1; D gene: .; clone size: once; J gene: TRBJ2-3
CDR3 protein: CASSLGGALNTEAFF; CDR3 DNA: TGTGCCAGCAGCTTGGGCGGGGCCCTGAACACTGAAGCTTTCTTT; V gene: TRBV7-9; D gene: .; clone size: many; J gene: TRBJ1-1
CDR3 protein: CSPVAGASEQFF; CDR3 DNA: TGCAGCCCAGTGGCGGGGGCAAGTGAGCAGTTCTTC; V gene: TRBV20-1; D gene: .; clone size: many; J gene: TRBJ2-1
CDR3 protein: CATSIRQGETQYF; CDR3 DNA: TGTGCCACCAGCATAAGACAGGGGGAGACCCAGTACTTC; V gene: TRBV15; D gene: TRBD1; clone size: few; J gene: TRBJ2-5
CDR3 protein: CASSYSPFRQVLTYNEQFF; CDR3 DNA: TGTGCCAGCAGTTACTCGCCTTTTCGACAGGTCCTTACGTACAATGAGCAGTTCTTC; V gene: TRBV6-2/TRBV6-3; D gene: .; clone size: many; J gene: TRBJ2-1
CDR3 protein: CASSQKIPSSYEQYF; CDR3 DNA: TGTGCCAGCAGCCAAAAGATCCCAAGCTCCTACGAGCAGTACTTC; V gene: TRBV7-8; D gene: .; clone size: many; J gene: TRBJ2-7
CDR3 protein: CASSLYQGPSGNTIYF; CDR3 DNA: TGCGCCAGCAGCTTGTACCAGGGGCCCTCTGGAAACACCATATATTTT; V gene: TRBV5-1; D gene: .; clone size: many; J gene: TRBJ1-3
CDR3 protein: CASSLQRGPYTDTQYF; CDR3 DNA: TGTGCCAGTAGTCTCCAGCGGGGGCCGTACACAGATACGCAGTATTTT; V gene: TRBV19; D gene: TRBD2; clone size: many; J gene: TRBJ2-3
CDR3 protein: CASSWGVGGNSPLHF; CDR3 DNA: TGTGCCAGCAGCTGGGGGGTGGGAGGGAATTCACCCCTCCACTTT; V gene: TRBV6-2/TRBV6-3; D gene: .; clone size: many; J gene: TRBJ1-6
CDR3 protein: CSAQKGARDTQYF; CDR3 DNA: TGCAGTGCTCAAAAGGGGGCTAGAGATACGCAGTATTTT; V gene: TRBV20-1; D gene: TRBD1; clone size: many; J gene: TRBJ2-3
CDR3 protein: CASTPGQQKRGYTF; CDR3 DNA: TGTGCCAGCACCCCGGGACAACAGAAGCGTGGCTACACCTTC; V gene: TRBV2; D gene: .; clone size: many; J gene: TRBJ1-2
CDR3 protein: CSVEVEGPIYGYTF; CDR3 DNA: TGCAGCGTTGAAGTTGAAGGTCCTATCTACGGCTACACCTTC; V gene: TRBV29-1; D gene: .; clone size: .; J gene: TRBJ1-2
CDR3 protein: CASSSLAGGIQETQYF; CDR3 DNA: TGCGCCAGCAGCTCCCTAGCGGGGGGCATCCAAGAGACCCAGTACTTC; V gene: TRBV5-1; D gene: TRBD2; clone size: many; J gene: TRBJ2-5
CDR3 protein: CSATPQETQYF; CDR3 DNA: TGCAGTGCTACGCCCCAGGAGACCCAGTACTTC; V gene: TRBV20-1; D gene: .; clone size: many; J gene: TRBJ2-5
CDR3 protein: CASSSDRRNTEAFF; CDR3 DNA: TGCGCCAGCAGCTCAGACAGGAGGAACACTGAAGCTTTCTTT; V gene: TRBV5-1; D gene: .; clone size: many; J gene: TRBJ1-1
CDR3 protein: CSASPASGPDTQYF; CDR3 DNA: TGCAGTGCTAGTCCGGCCTCGGGGCCAGATACGCAGTATTTT; V gene: TRBV20-1; D gene: .; clone size: many; J gene: TRBJ2-3
CDR3 protein: CASSWTGTDNSPLHF; CDR3 DNA: TGTGCCAGCAGCTGGACCGGGACAGATAATTCACCCCTCCACTTT; V gene: TRBV5-6; D gene: TRBD1; clone size: many; J gene: TRBJ1-6
CDR3 protein: CSARGLGTGYEQYF; CDR3 DNA: TGCAGTGCTAGAGGTCTAGGGACAGGCTACGAGCAGTACTTC; V gene: TRBV20-1; D gene: TRBD1; clone size: many; J gene: TRBJ2-7
CDR3 protein: CATSRDEGNEQFF; CDR3 DNA: TGTGCCACCAGCAGAGACGAGGGCAATGAGCAGTTCTTC; V gene: TRBV15; D gene: .; clone size: many; J gene: TRBJ2-1
CDR3 protein: CASSPGHSNQPQHF; CDR3 DNA: TGTGCCAGCAGCCCGGGCCACAGCAATCAGCCCCAGCATTTT; V gene: TRBV7-2; D gene: .; clone size: many; J gene: TRBJ1-5
CDR3 protein: CASSFTATGTRQFF; CDR3 DNA: TGTGCCAGCAGTTTTACCGCTACCGGGACTAGGCAGTTCTTC; V gene: TRBV27; D gene: TRBD2; clone size: many; J gene: TRBJ2-1
CDR3 protein: CSASPEGDEQYF; CDR3 DNA: TGCAGTGCTAGTCCGGAAGGCGACGAGCAGTACTTC; V gene: TRBV20-1; D gene: .; clone size: many; J gene: TRBJ2-7
CDR3 protein: CSARRTGLYGYTF; CDR3 DNA: TGCAGTGCTAGACGAACAGGGCTTTATGGCTACACCTTC; V gene: TRBV20-1; D gene: .; clone size: many; J gene: TRBJ1-2
CDR3 protein: CAGGPQGANTGELFF; CDR3 DNA: TGTGCCGGTGGGCCACAGGGGGCGAACACCGGGGAGCTGTTTTTT; V gene: TRBV12-3/TRBV12-4; D gene: TRBD1; clone size: many; J gene: TRBJ2-2
CDR3 protein: CASSPELAGVSYNEQFF; CDR3 DNA: TGCGCCAGCAGTCCTGAACTAGCGGGGGTTTCCTACAATGAGCAGTTCTTC; V gene: TRBV5-1; D gene: TRBD2; clone size: many; J gene: TRBJ2-1
CDR3 protein: CASSPWVDREGVRNTEAFF; CDR3 DNA: TGTGCCAGCAGCCCGTGGGTGGACAGGGAGGGGGTAAGAAACACTGAAGCTTTCTTT; V gene: TRBV4-2; D gene: TRBD1; clone size: few; J gene: TRBJ1-1
CDR3 protein: CSARSFRGFNEKLFF; CDR3 DNA: TGCAGTGCTAGGTCCTTCAGGGGCTTTAATGAAAAACTGTTTTTT; V gene: TRBV20-1; D gene: .; clone size: many; J gene: TRBJ1-4
CDR3 protein: CAISELGGGKETQYF; CDR3 DNA: TGTGCCATCAGTGAGCTGGGGGGAGGCAAAGAGACCCAGTACTTC; V gene: TRBV10-3; D gene: .; clone size: .; J gene: TRBJ2-5
CDR3 protein: CSARGHLDTF; CDR3 DNA: TGCAGTGCTAGAGGACACCTGGATACCTTC; V gene: TRBV20-1; D gene: .; clone size: many; J gene: TRBJ1-2
CDR3 protein: CASSPGRAYNEKLFF; CDR3 DNA: TGTGCCAGCAGCCCCGGGAGGGCATACAATGAAAAACTGTTTTTT; V gene: TRBV7-6; D gene: .; clone size: many; J gene: TRBJ1-4
CDR3 protein: CASSYKGQRSGNTIYF; CDR3 DNA: TGTGCCAGCAGTTACAAAGGACAGCGCTCTGGAAACACCATATATTTT; V gene: TRBV6-5; D gene: .; clone size: many; J gene: TRBJ1-3
CDR3 protein: CASSQEERGSSPLHF; CDR3 DNA: TGCGCCAGCAGCCAAGAAGAAAGGGGAAGTTCACCCCTCCACTTT; V gene: TRBV4-1; D gene: .; clone size: many; J gene: TRBJ1-6
CDR3 protein: CSASFPSGGHPRTDTQYF; CDR3 DNA: TGCAGTGCTAGTTTCCCTAGCGGGGGCCACCCTCGCACAGATACGCAGTATTTT; V gene: TRBV20-1; D gene: TRBD2; clone size: many; J gene: TRBJ2-3
CDR3 protein: CASSRGDGSNTGELFF; CDR3 DNA: TGCGCCAGCAGCCGTGGGGACGGCTCGAACACCGGGGAGCTGTTTTTT; V gene: TRBV5-1; D gene: .; clone size: many; J gene: TRBJ2-2
CDR3 protein: CASSESGVNSPLHF; CDR3 DNA: TGTGCCAGCAGTGAATCCGGGGTCAACTCACCCCTCCACTTT; V gene: TRBV2; D gene: .; clone size: many; J gene: TRBJ1-6
CDR3 protein: CSSKVGASTDTQYF; CDR3 DNA: TGCAGCTCGAAGGTGGGGGCTAGCACAGATACGCAGTATTTT; V gene: TRBV20-1; D gene: .; clone size: many; J gene: TRBJ2-3
CDR3 protein: CASSLVGPTGANVLTF; CDR3 DNA: TGCGCCAGCAGCTTGGTCGGTCCCACTGGGGCCAACGTCCTGACTTTC; V gene: TRBV5-1; D gene: .; clone size: many; J gene: TRBJ2-6
CDR3 protein: CASSPPTGYTEAFF; CDR3 DNA: TGTGCCAGCAGCCCACCTACGGGGTACACTGAAGCTTTCTTT; V gene: TRBV5-5; D gene: .; clone size: few; J gene: TRBJ1-1